This T cell receptor (beta chain) was recovered during a study of blood T cell repertoires in COVID-19 (dated by TCRdb to 2018 to 2020). For context, the study as a whole: Samples covering the acute and convalescent phases of COVID-19 were provided by collaborators in the United States, Italy and Spain. The prospective study material was composed of cDNA or gDNA derived from T cells, B-cell-depleted T cells, or PBMCs. Deeply sampled blood TCRbeta repertoires from subjects exposed to, actively infected with, or recovered from COVID-19 were included in the dataset. The repertoires were released in a freely available public database meant as a resource for research on the immune response to SARS-CoV-2. The samples were drawn from two sources: the first 160 participants of the ongoing ImmuneRACE study, and 1,000 to 1,500 subjects contributed by 6 global collaborators. The sample metadata nearly always contained a de-identified subject ID, COVID-19 status, age in years and sex. Where HLA class I and class II types were available, the types were taken from metadata supplied by the sample provider, not from assay-based typing. Study-wide findings and limitations: The amount of clinical and demographic metadata varied by source and participant and was provided uncurated.

Regarding this clone: Its specific antigen is unknown. The sample holds no much larger clone one base away, and base qualities are not on file.

V is cut back by 1 base and J by 0 bases, with 0 bases in the junction unmatched. The CDR3 spans 15 residues, from the cysteine through the phenylalanine. CDR3 DNA is the only sequence kept; it has 45 bases, read in frame from the first base. In the germline V gene, CDR1 corresponds to SGHNT and CDR2 to YENEEA. The collaborating institutions used their own protocols to collect whole blood in K2EDTA tubes. For TCRbeta analysis, collaborator samples were shipped as frozen whole blood, as isolated PBMCs, or as DNA extracted from either sample type. TCRbeta CDR3 regions were amplified from genomic DNA using the immunoSEQ Assay, a bias-controlled multiplex PCR. The authors' pipeline ran thus. Within the assay, amplification of reference gene primers was used to estimate how many nucleated cells each sample contained. To quantify the absolute abundance of each unique TCRbeta CDR3 rearrangement, sequence reads were collapsed and filtered. For each sample, productive Simpson clonality was calculated as the square root of Simpson's diversity index across productive rearrangements. TCRdb obtained this table from immuneACCESS and retained in-frame rearrangements with V and J assigned. These tables miss some clones; where compared with another copy, unresolved V genes account for less than half of the shortfall, and the remainder is unexplained. For V, J and clone size, that table is used; D and trimming come from the DNA. This sample comprises a few hundred thousand clones, roughly nine tenths of them detected only once. The ten largest clones add up to 3.6% of the sample.

This sequence was found in a man aged 18 to 30 with active or convalescent COVID-19. The rearranged segments are TRBV11-3 and TRBJ2-3; TRBD2 lines up with 8 middle nucleotides. Sequenced input: peripheral blood. The bases read TGTGCCAGCAGCTTAGCGGGAGGGAGCACAGATACGCAGTATTTT. It is translated as CASSLAGGSTDTQYF.